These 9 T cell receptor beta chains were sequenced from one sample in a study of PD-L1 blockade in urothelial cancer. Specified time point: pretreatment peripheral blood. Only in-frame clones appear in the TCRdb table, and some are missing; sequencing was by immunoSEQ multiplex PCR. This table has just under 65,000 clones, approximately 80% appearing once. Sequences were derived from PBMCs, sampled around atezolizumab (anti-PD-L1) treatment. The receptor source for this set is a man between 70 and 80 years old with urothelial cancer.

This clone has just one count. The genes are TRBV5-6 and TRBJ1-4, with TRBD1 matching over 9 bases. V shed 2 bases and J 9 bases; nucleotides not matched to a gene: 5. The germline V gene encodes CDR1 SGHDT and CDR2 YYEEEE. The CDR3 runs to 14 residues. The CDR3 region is CASSFPGQGKKLFF. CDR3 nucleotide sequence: TGTGCCAGCAGCTTTCCGGGACAGGGAAAAAAACTGTTTTTT.

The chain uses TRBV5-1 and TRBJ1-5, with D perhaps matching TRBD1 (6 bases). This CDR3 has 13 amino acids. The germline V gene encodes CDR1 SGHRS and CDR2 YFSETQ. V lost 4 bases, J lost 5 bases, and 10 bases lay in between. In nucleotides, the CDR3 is TGCGCCAGCAGCCCGACAGGAGATCAGCCCCAGCATTTT. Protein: CASSPTGDQPQHF.

CDR3 coding DNA: TGTGCCAGCAGTTTACCCACGGCGGGAGAGTTTACAGTTGGGCAGTTCTTC. Residues: CASSLPTAGEFTVGQFF. The genes are TRBV28 and TRBJ2-1, with 7 bases lining up with TRBD2. Germline loops: CDR1 MDHEN, CDR2 SYDVKM. With 2 bases clipped from V and 12 bases from J, the junction kept 19 bases outside the gene matches. CDR3 length: 17 amino acids.

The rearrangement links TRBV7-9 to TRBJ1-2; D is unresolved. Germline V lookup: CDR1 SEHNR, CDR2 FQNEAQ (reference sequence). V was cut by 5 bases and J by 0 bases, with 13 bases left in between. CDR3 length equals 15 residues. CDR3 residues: CASSASGDTNYGYTF. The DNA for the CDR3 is TGTGCCAGCAGCGCCTCGGGAGACACTAACTATGGCTACACCTTC.

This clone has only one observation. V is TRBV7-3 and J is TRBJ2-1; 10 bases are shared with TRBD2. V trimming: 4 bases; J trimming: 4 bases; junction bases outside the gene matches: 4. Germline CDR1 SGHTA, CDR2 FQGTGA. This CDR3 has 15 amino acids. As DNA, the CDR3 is TGTGCCAGCAGCTCTAGCGGGAGTGGTTACAATGAGCAGTTCTTC. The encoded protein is CASSSSGSGYNEQFF.

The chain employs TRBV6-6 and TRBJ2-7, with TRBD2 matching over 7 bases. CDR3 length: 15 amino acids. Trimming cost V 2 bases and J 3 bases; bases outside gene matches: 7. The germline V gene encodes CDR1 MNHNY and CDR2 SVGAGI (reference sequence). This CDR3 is CASSYTLAPNYEQYF. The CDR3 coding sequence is TGTGCCAGCAGTTACACACTAGCGCCTAACTACGAGCAGTACTTC.

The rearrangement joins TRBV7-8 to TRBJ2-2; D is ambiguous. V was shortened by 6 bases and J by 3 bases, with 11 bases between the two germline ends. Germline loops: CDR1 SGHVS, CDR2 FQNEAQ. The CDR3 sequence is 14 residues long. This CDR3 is CASSYFGYTGELFF. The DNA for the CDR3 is TGTGCCAGCAGTTATTTCGGTTACACCGGGGAGCTGTTTTTT.

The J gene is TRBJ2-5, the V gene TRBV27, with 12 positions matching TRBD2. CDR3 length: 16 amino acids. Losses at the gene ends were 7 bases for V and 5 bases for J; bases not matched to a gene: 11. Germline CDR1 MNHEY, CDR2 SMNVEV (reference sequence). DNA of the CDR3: TGTGCCAGCACCTCGACTAGCGGGAGAGCTTGGGAGACCCAGTACTTC. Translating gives CASTSTSGRAWETQYF.

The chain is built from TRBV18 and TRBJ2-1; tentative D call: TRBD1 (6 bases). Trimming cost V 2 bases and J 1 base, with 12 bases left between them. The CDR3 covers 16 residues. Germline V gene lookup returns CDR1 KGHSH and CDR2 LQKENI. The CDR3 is CASSPVMDSSYNEQFF. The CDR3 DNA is TGTGCCAGCTCACCAGTAATGGACAGTTCCTACAATGAGCAGTTCTTC. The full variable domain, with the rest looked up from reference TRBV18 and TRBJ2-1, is NAGVMQNPRHLVRRRGQEARLRCSPMKGHSHVYWYRQLPEEGLKFMVYLQKENIIDESGMPKERFSAEFPKEGPSILRIQQVVRGDSAAYFCASSPVMDSSYNEQFFGPGTRLTVL.